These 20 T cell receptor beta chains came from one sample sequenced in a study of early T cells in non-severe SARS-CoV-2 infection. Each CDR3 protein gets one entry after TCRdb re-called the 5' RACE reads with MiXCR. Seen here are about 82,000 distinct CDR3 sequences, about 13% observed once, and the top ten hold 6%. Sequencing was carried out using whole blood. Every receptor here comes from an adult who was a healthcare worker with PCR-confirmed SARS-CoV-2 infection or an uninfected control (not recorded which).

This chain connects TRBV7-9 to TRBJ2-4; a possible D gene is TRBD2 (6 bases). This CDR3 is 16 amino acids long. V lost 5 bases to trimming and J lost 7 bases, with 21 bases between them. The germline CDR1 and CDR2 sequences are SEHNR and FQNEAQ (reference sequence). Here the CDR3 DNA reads TGTGCCAGCAGCCCCAACGGGGACTTGGGCGGGAACATTCAGTACTTC. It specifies CASSPNGDLGGNIQYF.

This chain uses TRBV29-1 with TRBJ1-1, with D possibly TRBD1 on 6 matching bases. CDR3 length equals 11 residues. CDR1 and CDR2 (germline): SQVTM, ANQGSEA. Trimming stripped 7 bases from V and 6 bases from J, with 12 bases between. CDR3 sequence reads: CSATGRAEAFF. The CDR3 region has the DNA TGCAGCGCAACAGGGAGGGCTGAAGCTTTCTTT. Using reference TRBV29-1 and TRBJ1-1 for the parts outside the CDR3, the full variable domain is SAVISQKPSRDICQRGTSLTIQCQVDSQVTMMFWYRQQPGQSLTLIATANQGSEATYESGFVIDKFPISRPNLTFSTLTVSNMSPEDSSIYLCSATGRAEAFFGQGTRLTVV.

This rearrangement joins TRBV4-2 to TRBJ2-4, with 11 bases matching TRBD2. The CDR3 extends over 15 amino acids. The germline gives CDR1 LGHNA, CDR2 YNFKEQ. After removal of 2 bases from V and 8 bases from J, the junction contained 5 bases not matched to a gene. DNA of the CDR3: TGTGCCAGCAGCCAAAAACTAGCGGGAGAGGACATTCAGTACTTC. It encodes CASSQKLAGEDIQYF.

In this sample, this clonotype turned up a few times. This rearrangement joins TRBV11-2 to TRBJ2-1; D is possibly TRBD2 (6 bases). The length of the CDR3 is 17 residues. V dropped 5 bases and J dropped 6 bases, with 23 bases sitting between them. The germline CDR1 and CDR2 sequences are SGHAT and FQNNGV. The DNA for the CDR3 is TGTGCCAGCAGCGAAGCTGGGACTTCCGCCCGCTTCAATGAGCAGTTCTTC. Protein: CASSEAGTSARFNEQFF.

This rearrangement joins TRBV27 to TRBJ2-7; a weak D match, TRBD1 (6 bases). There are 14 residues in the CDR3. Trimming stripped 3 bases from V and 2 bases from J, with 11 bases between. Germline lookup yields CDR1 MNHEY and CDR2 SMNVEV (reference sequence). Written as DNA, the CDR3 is TGTGCCAGCAGTTTTCGCAGGGGCCCCTACGAGCAGTACTTC. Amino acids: CASSFRRGPYEQYF.

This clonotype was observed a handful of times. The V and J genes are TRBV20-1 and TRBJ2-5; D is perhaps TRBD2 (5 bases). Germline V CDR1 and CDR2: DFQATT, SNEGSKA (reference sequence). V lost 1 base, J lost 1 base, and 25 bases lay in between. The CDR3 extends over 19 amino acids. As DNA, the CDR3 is TGCAGTGCTAGAGGCACCCAGGCGGGTAAATCAAGGATCCAAGAGACCCAGTACTTC. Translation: CSARGTQAGKSRIQETQYF.

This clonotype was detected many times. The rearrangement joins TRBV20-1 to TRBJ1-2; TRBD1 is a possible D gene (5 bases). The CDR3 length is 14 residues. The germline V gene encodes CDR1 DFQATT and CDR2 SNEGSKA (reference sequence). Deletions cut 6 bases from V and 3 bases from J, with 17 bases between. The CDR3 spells CSADPQGTDYGYTF. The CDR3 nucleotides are TGCAGTGCCGACCCCCAGGGAACGGACTATGGCTACACCTTC.

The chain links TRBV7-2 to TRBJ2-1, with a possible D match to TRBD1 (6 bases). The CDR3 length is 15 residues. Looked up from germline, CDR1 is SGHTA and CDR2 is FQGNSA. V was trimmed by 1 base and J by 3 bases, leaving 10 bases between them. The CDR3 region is CASSLDRVLYNEQFF. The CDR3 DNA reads TGTGCCAGCAGCTTAGACAGGGTTCTCTACAATGAGCAGTTCTTC.

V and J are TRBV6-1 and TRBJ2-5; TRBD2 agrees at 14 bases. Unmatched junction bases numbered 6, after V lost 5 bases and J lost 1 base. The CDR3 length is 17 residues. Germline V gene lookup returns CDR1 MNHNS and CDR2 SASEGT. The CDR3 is CASSKGTSGSFQETQYF. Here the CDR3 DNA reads TGTGCCAGCAGTAAGGGGACTAGCGGGAGCTTCCAAGAGACCCAGTACTTC.

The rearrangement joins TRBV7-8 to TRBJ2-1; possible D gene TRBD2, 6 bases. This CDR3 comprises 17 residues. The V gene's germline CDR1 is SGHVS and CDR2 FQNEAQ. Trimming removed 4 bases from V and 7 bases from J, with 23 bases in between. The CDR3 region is CASSSLGKEGLGNEQFF. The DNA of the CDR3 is TGTGCCAGCAGCTCGCTAGGGAAGGAGGGGTTGGGTAATGAGCAGTTCTTC.

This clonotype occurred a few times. In DNA, the CDR3 is TGTGCCAGCAGCTCCCCTTCGAGGCCCTACGAGCAGTACTTC. This gives the protein CASSSPSRPYEQYF. The chain has TRBV7-9 and TRBJ2-7; D is unclear. V gave up 4 bases and J gave up 2 bases, with 12 bases separating them. Germline CDR1 and CDR2: SEHNR and FQNEAQ (reference sequence). The CDR3 consists of 14 residues.

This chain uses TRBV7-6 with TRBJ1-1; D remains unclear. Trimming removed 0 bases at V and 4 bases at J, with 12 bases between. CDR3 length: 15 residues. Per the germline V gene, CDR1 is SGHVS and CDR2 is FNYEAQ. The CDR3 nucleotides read TGTGCCAGCAGCTTAGCGGAGCGGGGTGGCACTGAAGCTTTCTTT. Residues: CASSLAERGGTEAFF.

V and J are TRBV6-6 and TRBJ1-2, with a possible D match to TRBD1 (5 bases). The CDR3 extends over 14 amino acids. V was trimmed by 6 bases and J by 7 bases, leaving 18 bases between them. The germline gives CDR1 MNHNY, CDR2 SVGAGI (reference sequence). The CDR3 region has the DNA TGTGCCAGCAGGACAGCGGAGGGGAGTAGTGGCTACACCTTC. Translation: CASRTAEGSSGYTF.

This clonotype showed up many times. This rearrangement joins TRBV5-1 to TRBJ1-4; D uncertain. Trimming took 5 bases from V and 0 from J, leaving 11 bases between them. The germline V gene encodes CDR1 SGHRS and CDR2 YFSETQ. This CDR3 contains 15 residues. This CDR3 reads CASRPNTATNEKLFF. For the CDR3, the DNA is TGCGCCAGCAGACCTAACACCGCAACTAATGAAAAACTGTTTTTT.

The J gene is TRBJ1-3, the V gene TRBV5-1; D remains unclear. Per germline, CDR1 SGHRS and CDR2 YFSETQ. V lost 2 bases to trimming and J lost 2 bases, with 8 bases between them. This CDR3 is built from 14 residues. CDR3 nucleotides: TGCGCCAGCAGCTTCTTCACTGCTGGAAACACCATATATTTT. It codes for CASSFFTAGNTIYF. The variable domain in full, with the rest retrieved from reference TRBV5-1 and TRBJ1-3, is KAGVTQTPRYLIKTRGQQVTLSCSPISGHRSVSWYQQTPGQGLQFLFEYFSETQRNKGNFPGRFSGRQFSNSRSEMNVSTLELGDSALYLCASSFFTAGNTIYFGEGSWLTVV.

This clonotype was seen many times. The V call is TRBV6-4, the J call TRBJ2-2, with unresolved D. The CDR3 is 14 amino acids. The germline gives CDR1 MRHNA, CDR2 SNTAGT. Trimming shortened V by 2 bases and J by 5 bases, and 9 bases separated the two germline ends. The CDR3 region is CASSDEYGTGELFF. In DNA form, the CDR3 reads TGTGCCAGCAGTGACGAGTATGGAACCGGGGAGCTGTTTTTT.

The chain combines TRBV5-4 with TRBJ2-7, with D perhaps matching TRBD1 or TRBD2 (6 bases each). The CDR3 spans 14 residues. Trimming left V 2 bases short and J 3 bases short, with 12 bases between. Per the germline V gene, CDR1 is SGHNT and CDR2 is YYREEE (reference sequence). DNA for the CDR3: TGTGCCAGCAGCTTCGGCGGGACACTCTACGAGCAGTACTTC. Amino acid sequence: CASSFGGTLYEQYF.

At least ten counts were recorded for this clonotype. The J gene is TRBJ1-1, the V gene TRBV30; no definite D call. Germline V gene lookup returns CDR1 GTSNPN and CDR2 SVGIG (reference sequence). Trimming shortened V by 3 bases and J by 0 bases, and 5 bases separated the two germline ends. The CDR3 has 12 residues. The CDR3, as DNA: TGTGCCTGGAGGACGGTGAACACTGAAGCTTTCTTT. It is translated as CAWRTVNTEAFF.

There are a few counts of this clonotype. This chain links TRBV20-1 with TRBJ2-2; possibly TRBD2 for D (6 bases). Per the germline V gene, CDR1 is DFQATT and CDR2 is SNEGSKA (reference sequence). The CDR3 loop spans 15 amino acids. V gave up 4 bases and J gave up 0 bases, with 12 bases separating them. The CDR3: CSATFGRSNTGELFF. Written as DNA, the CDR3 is TGCAGTGCTACCTTCGGGAGATCGAACACCGGGGAGCTGTTTTTT.

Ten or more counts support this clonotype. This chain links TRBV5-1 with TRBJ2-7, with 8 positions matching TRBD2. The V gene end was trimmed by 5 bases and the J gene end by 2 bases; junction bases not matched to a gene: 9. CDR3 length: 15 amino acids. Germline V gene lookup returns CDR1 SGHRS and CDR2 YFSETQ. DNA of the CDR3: TGCGCCAGCAGACTGGGACTAGACCCCACCTACGAGCAGTACTTC. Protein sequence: CASRLGLDPTYEQYF.